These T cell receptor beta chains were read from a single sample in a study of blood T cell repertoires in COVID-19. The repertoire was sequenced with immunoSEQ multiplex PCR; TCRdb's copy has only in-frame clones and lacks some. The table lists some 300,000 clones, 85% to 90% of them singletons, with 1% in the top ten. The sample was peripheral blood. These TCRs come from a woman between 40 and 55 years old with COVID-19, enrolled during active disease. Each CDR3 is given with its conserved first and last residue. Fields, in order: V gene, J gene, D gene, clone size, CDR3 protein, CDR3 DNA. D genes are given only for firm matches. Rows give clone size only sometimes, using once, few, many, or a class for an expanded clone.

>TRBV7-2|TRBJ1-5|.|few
CASSLSGTLTNQPQHF
TGTGCCAGCAGCTTGAGCGGGACACTTACGAATCAGCCCCAGCATTTT
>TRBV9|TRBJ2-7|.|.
CASSVGTVAYEQYF
TGTGCCAGCAGCGTAGGGACTGTAGCCTACGAGCAGTACTTC
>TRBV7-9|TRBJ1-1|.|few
CASSLVSVGSDTEAFF
TGTGCCAGCAGCTTAGTTTCTGTGGGGAGCGACACTGAAGCTTTCTTT
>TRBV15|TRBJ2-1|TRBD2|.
CATSSELLAGGPIGSYNEQFF
TGTGCCACCAGCAGTGAGCTCCTAGCGGGAGGGCCGATAGGCTCCTACAATGAGCAGTTCTTC
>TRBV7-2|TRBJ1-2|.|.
CASSSYTGWTNYGYTF
TGTGCCAGCAGCTCCTACACAGGGTGGACTAACTATGGCTACACCTTC
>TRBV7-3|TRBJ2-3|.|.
CASSESRSGDTQYF
TGTGCCAGCAGCGAGTCACGATCAGGGGATACGCAGTATTTT
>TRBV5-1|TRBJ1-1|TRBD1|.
CASSLGTGRRKNTEAFF
TGCGCCAGCAGCTTGGGGACAGGTAGGCGGAAGAACACTGAAGCTTTCTTT
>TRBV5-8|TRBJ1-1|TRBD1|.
CASSLDWTGSAEAFF
TGTGCCAGCAGCTTGGATTGGACAGGGAGTGCTGAAGCTTTCTTT
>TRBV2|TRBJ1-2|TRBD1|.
CASSLLGTANYGYTF
TGTGCCAGCAGTCTGCTCGGGACAGCTAACTATGGCTACACCTTC
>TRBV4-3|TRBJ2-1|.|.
CASSQDHSSGVRNEQFF
TGCGCCAGCAGCCAAGATCATAGTAGCGGAGTTCGGAATGAGCAGTTCTTC